What follows are 5 T cell receptor beta chains derived from one specimen sequenced in a study of T cell responses to AZD1222 COVID-19 vaccine. TCRdb keeps only in-frame clones here, not all; method: immunoSEQ multiplex PCR. The data contain about 66,000 clones, around three quarters of them singletons. Specimen: peripheral blood, collected 28 days after the second AZD1222 dose. All receptors come from an adult who received the AZD1222 COVID-19 vaccine.

This chain connects TRBV15 to TRBJ2-7; 8 bases line up with TRBD1. V lost 1 base, J lost 6 bases, and 11 bases stayed unmatched. Germline lookup yields CDR1 LNHNV and CDR2 YYDKDF (reference sequence). CDR3 size: 16 residues. CDR3 DNA sequence: TGTGCCACCAGCAGAGGAGGTAGACAGGGGACTGGCGAGCAGTACTTC. Amino acid sequence: CATSRGGRQGTGEQYF.

The chain joins TRBV18 to TRBJ1-3, with no clear D. V was clipped by 5 bases and J by 4 bases, with 9 bases between them. The CDR3 is 13 residues long. Per the germline V gene, CDR1 is KGHSH and CDR2 is LQKENI. CDR3 sequence (DNA): TGTGCCAGCTCAACAAGGGAAGGAAACACCATATATTTT. As protein: CASSTREGNTIYF. Combining the CDR3 with reference TRBV18 and TRBJ1-3 gives the whole variable domain NAGVMQNPRHLVRRRGQEARLRCSPMKGHSHVYWYRQLPEEGLKFMVYLQKENIIDESGMPKERFSAEFPKEGPSILRIQQVVRGDSAAYFCASSTREGNTIYFGEGSWLTVV.

The rearrangement links TRBV28 to TRBJ2-7; weak D call: TRBD1 (5 bases). There are 16 residues in the CDR3. Deletions cut 5 bases from V and 1 base from J, with 18 bases between. CDR1 MDHEN and CDR2 SYDVKM come from the germline V gene. CDR3 region: CASSITRRGRSYEQYF. CDR3 nucleotides: TGTGCCAGCAGTATTACCAGAAGGGGTCGGTCCTACGAGCAGTACTTC. The whole variable domain, filled in from reference TRBV28 and TRBJ2-7, reads DVKVTQSSRYLVKRTGEKVFLECVQDMDHENMFWYRQDPGLGLRLIYFSYDVKMKEKGDIPEGYSVSREKKERFSLILESASTNQTSMYLCASSITRRGRSYEQYFGPGTRLTVT.

The gene calls are TRBV6-5 and TRBJ1-5, with D possibly TRBD1 on 6 matching bases. With 4 bases removed from V and 5 bases from J, the gap between germline ends came to 12 bases. CDR3 length: 14 residues. The germline CDR1 and CDR2 sequences are MNHEY and SVGAGI. CDR3 sequence reads: CASSWGGGYQPQHF. The CDR3 nucleotides are TGTGCCAGCAGTTGGGGGGGCGGGTATCAGCCCCAGCATTTT.

This chain connects TRBV6-6 to TRBJ2-7; 9 bases line up with TRBD1. The ends lost 2 bases at V and 5 bases at J; junction bases unmatched: 4. Germline V lookup: CDR1 MNHNY, CDR2 SVGAGI (reference sequence). This CDR3 is 14 amino acids long. As DNA, the CDR3 is TGTGCCAGCAGTTACACGCGGACAGGGGACGAGCAGTACTTC. This codes for CASSYTRTGDEQYF.